The 17 T cell receptor beta chains below were found in one sample sequenced in a study of cytomegalovirus exposure and HLA in healthy donors. Primers: 60 Vbeta forward and 13 Jbeta reverse. The assay was immunoSEQ multiplex PCR, and TCRdb's table has in-frame clones only and misses some. The data contain roughly 68,000 clones, roughly 75% of them singletons. Sequenced material: PBMCs. The origin of the receptors is a woman in her 30s in good health and CMV-seropositive.

The rearrangement links TRBV7-2 to TRBJ2-7; 10 bases are a match to TRBD1. The CDR3 runs 15 residues. Germline V gene data show CDR1 as SGHTA and CDR2 as FQGNSA. V trimming: 4 bases; J trimming: 6 bases; junction bases outside the gene matches: 9. CDR3 loop: CASSSPGTGDPEQYF. CDR3 nucleotide sequence: TGTGCCAGCAGCTCGCCCGGGACAGGGGATCCCGAGCAGTACTTC.

The chain recombines TRBV2 with TRBJ1-2; D perhaps matches TRBD1 (6 bases). This CDR3 contains 11 residues. Trimming took off 6 bases at V and 7 bases at J, with 9 bases between the two ends. Germline assignment: CDR1 SNHLY and CDR2 FYNNEI. The CDR3 loop is CASRGTTGYTF. The CDR3 DNA is TGTGCCAGCAGGGGGACAACTGGCTACACCTTC.

The chain links TRBV5-8 to TRBJ1-1; D possibly corresponds to TRBD1 (5 bases). V lost 2 bases, J lost 4 bases, and 12 bases lay in between. CDR1 SGHTS and CDR2 YDEGEE come from the germline V gene. CDR3 length: 14 residues. The CDR3 DNA is TGTGCCAGCAGCTTCCACCGGGGGATCACTGAAGCTTTCTTT. Translation: CASSFHRGITEAFF.

This clone was seen a handful of times. The CDR3 here is CASSTQGSNSPLHF. CDR3 coding DNA: TGTGCCAGCAGCACGCAGGGGAGCAATTCACCCCTCCACTTT. The rearrangement uses TRBV9 and TRBJ1-6, with a weak D call TRBD1 (6 bases). The CDR3 is made up of 14 amino acids. Germline V gene data show CDR1 as SGDLS and CDR2 as YYNGEE. Trimming left V 4 bases short and J 7 bases short, with 12 bases between. Supplemented by reference TRBV9 and TRBJ1-6, the full variable domain reads DSGVTQTPKHLITATGQRVTLRCSPRSGDLSVYWYQQSLDQGLQFLIQYYNGEERAKGNILERFSAQQFPDLHSELNLSSLELGDSALYFCASSTQGSNSPLHFGNGTRLTVT.

This rearrangement joins TRBV27 to TRBJ1-4; D gene unclear. The V gene lost 1 base and the J gene lost 0 bases, with 9 bases spanning the gap. The germline CDR1 and CDR2 sequences are MNHEY and SMNVEV (reference sequence). The CDR3 is made up of 16 amino acids. The CDR3 DNA follows: TGTGCCAGCAGTTTATGGGCAGGCTCAACTAATGAAAAACTGTTTTTT. Translating it yields CASSLWAGSTNEKLFF.

The chain has TRBV7-2 and TRBJ1-1; 7 nucleotides agree with TRBD1. This CDR3 region has 13 residues. The junction had 5 bases not matched to a gene; V was cut back by 5 bases and J by 5 bases. From germline, CDR1 is SGHTA and CDR2 FQGNSA. The CDR3 DNA follows: TGTGCCAGCAGCCCGACAGGGAGTACTGAAGCTTTCTTT. Its protein is CASSPTGSTEAFF.

The chain links TRBV11-1 to TRBJ2-6, with D possibly being TRBD1 (6 bases). CDR1 is SGHAT and CDR2 is FQDESV in the germline V gene (reference sequence). The CDR3 runs 16 residues. The V gene lost 4 bases and the J gene lost 2 bases, with 12 bases spanning the gap. This CDR3 is CASSSIGGAGANVLTF. In DNA, the CDR3 is TGTGCCAGCAGCTCAATTGGGGGCGCTGGGGCCAACGTCCTGACTTTC. The entire variable domain, with the rest obtained from reference TRBV11-1 and TRBJ2-6, is as follows: EAEVAQSPRYKITEKSQAVAFWCDPISGHATLYWYRQILGQGPELLVQFQDESVVDDSQLPKDRFSAERLKGVDSTLKIQPAELGDSAMYLCASSSIGGAGANVLTFGAGSRLTVL.

This clone has only one observation. The rearrangement uses TRBV25-1 and TRBJ1-2; 9 bases align to TRBD1. From germline, CDR1 is MGHDK and CDR2 SYGVNS. The CDR3 totals 14 residues. Trimming at V came to 7 bases and at J to 4 bases, leaving 7 bases not matched to a gene. Written as DNA, the CDR3 is TGTGCCAGCACCCCGGGACAGGGCCGCTATGGCTACACCTTC. This sequence encodes CASTPGQGRYGYTF.

This clone was recorded once. This rearrangement joins TRBV5-1 to TRBJ2-7; D is possibly TRBD1 (5 bases). V lost 4 bases and J 3 bases, leaving 14 bases between the germline ends. Germline V gene data show CDR1 as SGHRS and CDR2 as YFSETQ. The CDR3 length is 14 residues. CDR3 region: CASSRIDSNYEQYF. In DNA form, the CDR3 reads TGCGCCAGCAGCCGAATCGACAGCAACTACGAGCAGTACTTC.

The rearrangement joins TRBV30 to TRBJ2-2; D is unresolved. V was clipped by 2 bases and J by 4 bases, with 11 bases between them. The CDR3 contains 14 residues. Germline V lookup: CDR1 GTSNPN, CDR2 SVGIG (reference sequence). In DNA form, the CDR3 reads TGTGCCTGGAGTCCTACTTGGGCCACCGGGGAGCTGTTTTTT. Amino acid sequence: CAWSPTWATGELFF. Supplemented by reference TRBV30 and TRBJ2-2, the full variable domain reads SQTIHQWPATLVQPVGSPLSLECTVEGTSNPNLYWYRQAAGRGLQLLFYSVGIGQISSEVPQNLSASRPQDRQFILSSKKLLLSDSGFYLCAWSPTWATGELFFGEGSRLTVL.

The CDR3: CASSLGVAGQGRTQYF. The CDR3 nucleotides are TGTGCCAGCAGCTTAGGCGTGGCAGGTCAGGGTCGGACCCAGTACTTC. The genes are TRBV7-8 and TRBJ2-5; TRBD1 is a possible D gene (5 bases). There are 16 residues in the CDR3. V dropped 1 base and J dropped 7 bases, with 19 bases sitting between them. Germline V gene sequence: CDR1 SGHVS, CDR2 FQNEAQ. Variable domain in full (rest from reference TRBV7-8 and TRBJ2-5): GAGVSQSPRYKVAKRGQDVALRCDPISGHVSLFWYQQALGQGPEFLTYFQNEAQLDKSGLPSDRFFAERPEGSVSTLKIQRTQQEDSAVYLCASSLGVAGQGRTQYFGPGTRLLVL.

This chain connects TRBV9 to TRBJ1-6; 7 bases are shared with TRBD1. Germline loops: CDR1 SGDLS, CDR2 YYNGEE. J gave up 10 bases and V 0 bases, and 4 bases lay outside the gene matches. The CDR3 is made up of 14 amino acids. DNA for the CDR3: TGTGCCAGCAGCGTAGAGGGGGCAAGGTCACCCCTCCACTTT. Translating gives CASSVEGARSPLHF.

This clone was observed a handful of times. J is TRBJ2-2 and V is TRBV4-2; D possibly corresponds to TRBD1 (5 bases). The V gene's germline CDR1 is LGHNA and CDR2 YNFKEQ. Trimming stripped 4 bases from V and 11 bases from J, with 14 bases between. The CDR3 is made up of 13 amino acids. The chain's CDR3 is CASSRIGVGELFF. The CDR3 DNA is TGTGCCAGCAGCCGTATAGGGGTAGGAGAGCTGTTTTTT.

This clone was observed at least ten times. The rearrangement links TRBV30 to TRBJ1-3, with a possible D match to TRBD1 (6 bases). The CDR3 runs to 16 residues. Trimming removed 2 bases from V and 0 bases from J, with 14 bases in between. CDR1 is GTSNPN, CDR2 SVGIG, per germline (reference sequence). CDR3 region: CAWSQGWQNSGNTIYF. The CDR3 bases are TGTGCCTGGAGTCAGGGGTGGCAAAACTCTGGAAACACCATATATTTT.

The genes are TRBV7-2 and TRBJ2-5; 9 nucleotides match TRBD1. The CDR3 contains 15 residues. The V gene's germline CDR1 is SGHTA and CDR2 FQGNSA. The trim removed 6 bases at V and 5 bases at J, leaving 10 bases unmatched. The CDR3 here is CASSLHTGGGETQYF. CDR3 coding DNA: TGTGCCAGCAGTCTTCATACAGGGGGCGGGGAGACCCAGTACTTC. Supplemented by reference TRBV7-2 and TRBJ2-5, the full variable domain reads GAGVSQSPSNKVTEKGKDVELRCDPISGHTALYWYRQSLGQGLEFLIYFQGNSAPDKSGLPSDRFSAERTGGSVSTLTIQRTQQEDSAVYLCASSLHTGGGETQYFGPGTRLLVL.

The chain recombines TRBV27 with TRBJ2-1; TRBD1 is a possible D gene (5 bases). Per germline, CDR1 MNHEY and CDR2 SMNVEV (reference sequence). V lost 1 base and J lost 0, with 10 bases in between. CDR3 length: 16 residues. CDR3 residues: CASSLFRETSYNEQFF. CDR3 in DNA: TGTGCCAGCAGTTTATTCAGGGAAACCTCCTACAATGAGCAGTTCTTC.

The gene calls are TRBV14 and TRBJ2-1; D might be TRBD1 (5 bases). The CDR3 is 13 amino acids. Trimming left V 1 base short and J 14 bases short, with 15 bases between. Germline V gives CDR1 SGHDN, CDR2 FVKESK. CDR3 bases: TGTGCCAGCAGCCAAGTAATTCAGGGCTTCAAGTTCTTC. Protein sequence: CASSQVIQGFKFF.